A single TCR beta chain is shown here with its context. Its antigen is unknown. The entry originates in a study of T cell responses to AZD1222 COVID-19 vaccine. Germline values: CDR1 SGHNT, CDR2 YENEEA. V lost 4 bases, J lost 2 bases, and 12 bases lay in between. This CDR3 has 14 amino acids. General study results and limits: Regions left unmutated in variants are reportedly the target of nearly half of spike-specific TCRs. With dominance at 160-218 and 743-854, vaccine-associated CD4 TCRs spanned spike.

The method was immunoSEQ multiplex PCR; TCRdb's version includes in-frame clones alone and lacks a portion of them. This table holds 100,000 to 150,000 clones, 75% to 85% found once. The sequence came from an adult who received the MenACWY meningococcal vaccine as a control. The sample consisted of peripheral blood, taken 28 days after the second dose of the MenACWY control vaccine. This chain joins TRBV11-3 and TRBJ2-7; no definite D call. CDR3 DNA: TGTGCCAGCAGCTCGGTGGCCAGTACCTACGAGCAGTACTTC. This codes for CASSSVASTYEQYF.